This is a list of T cell receptor beta chains from one sample in a study of OX40 agonist ivuxolimab in advanced cancers. The assay was immunoSEQ multiplex PCR, and TCRdb's table has in-frame clones only and misses some. The table shows 81,000 or so clones, with around 89% occurring only once. The input for sequencing was CD4+ or CD8+ T cells sorted from blood, taken in a trial of the OX40 agonist ivuxolimab. Source of these receptors: an adult with an advanced solid tumor such as melanoma, head and neck, liver or kidney cancer. CDR3s include the opening cysteine and the closing phenylalanine or tryptophan. The D gene is left open where the match is weak. Size values are once, few and many counts, or a class for expanded clones, and some rows have none.

TRBV7-2	once	TRBJ2-5	NA	CASSLWVVQETQYF	TGTGCCAGCAGCTTATGGGTAGTCCAAGAGACCCAGTACTTC
TRBV4-3	NA	TRBJ2-3	NA	CASSQAGRWLDTQYF	TGCGCCAGCAGCCAAGCGGGCCGATGGCTGGATACGCAGTATTTT
TRBV7-2	few	TRBJ1-1	TRBD1	CASSRKGQNSEAFF	TGTGCCAGCAGTAGGAAGGGACAGAACTCTGAAGCTTTCTTT
TRBV29-1	NA	TRBJ2-4	TRBD1	CSVTGWASDIQYF	TGCAGCGTGACAGGGTGGGCGAGCGACATTCAGTACTTC
TRBV7-9	NA	TRBJ1-1	TRBD1	CASSFVGTGGTEAFF	TGTGCCAGCAGCTTCGTGGGGACAGGGGGCACTGAAGCTTTCTTT
TRBV19	NA	TRBJ2-7	NA	CASSRGQLSYEQYF	TGTGCCAGTAGTAGAGGACAGCTCTCCTACGAGCAGTACTTC
TRBV7-9	NA	TRBJ2-7	NA	CASSLSPRTSDEQYF	TGTGCCAGCAGCTTATCGCCACGTACTTCCGACGAGCAGTACTTC
TRBV2	once	TRBJ2-3	NA	CAGRSGASTDTQYF	TGTGCCGGCCGTAGTGGCGCTAGCACAGATACGCAGTATTTT
TRBV2	NA	TRBJ1-2	NA	CASSEAQGSGYTF	TGTGCCAGCAGTGAAGCGCAGGGTAGTGGCTACACCTTC
TRBV6-6	NA	TRBJ1-3	NA	CASSQGTGNTIYF	TGTGCCAGCAGTCAGGGGACGGGAAACACCATATATTTT
TRBV2	NA	TRBJ1-3	NA	CASMALSSGNTIYF	TGTGCCAGCATGGCACTGAGCTCTGGAAACACCATATATTTT
TRBV28	NA	TRBJ1-3	TRBD1	CASSTTAPDRAGNTIYF	TGTGCCAGCAGTACCACCGCCCCTGACAGGGCTGGAAACACCATATATTTT
TRBV4-2	once	TRBJ2-3	NA	CASSPLDGLSTQSNTDTQYF	TGTGCCAGCAGCCCCCTGGACGGACTATCAACCCAAAGTAACACAGATACGCAGTATTTT
TRBV11-2	once	TRBJ2-7	NA	CASSQPRGAYEQYF	TGTGCCAGCAGCCAACCCCGCGGGGCCTACGAGCAGTACTTC
TRBV2	NA	TRBJ1-2	NA	CASRERGYGYTF	TGTGCCAGCCGTGAAAGGGGCTATGGCTACACCTTC
TRBV11-2	NA	TRBJ2-1	NA	CASRGTNEQFF	TGTGCCAGCAGGGGAACTAATGAGCAGTTCTTC
TRBV6-5	few	TRBJ1-2	NA	CASSYDQNYGYTF	TGTGCCAGCAGTTACGATCAGAACTATGGCTACACCTTC
TRBV18	NA	TRBJ1-3	NA	CASSPPGQNRNTIYF	TGTGCCAGCTCACCACCGGGGCAAAATCGTAACACCATATATTTT